The T cell receptor beta chain under discussion was sequenced for a study of human T cells and chemical hapten exposure. As for the study in general: Per-sample TCR yields varied mainly from small pooled library volume differences.

MiXCR, run by TCRdb on the RACE reads, gives a single entry per CDR3 protein. The sample holds 340,000 or so distinct CDR3 sequences, 5.5% to 8% seen once. The time point is: patch test 1, 2 weeks after DPC sensitization. The treatment: therapeutic diphenylcyclopropenone sensitization with weekly scalp DPC. V lost 4 bases, J lost 8 bases, and 10 bases stayed unmatched. This CDR3 comprises 16 residues. The germline gives CDR1 MNHEY, CDR2 SVGEGT. This clonotype was observed a few times. The origin of this receptor is a woman aged 18-29 years with alopecia areata. Some clones in this sample may be carry-over from other donors' samples. The chain carries TRBV6-2 or TRBV6-3 and TRBJ2-1; 11 bases align to TRBD2. Sequencing used whole blood, obtained in connection with sensitization to the hapten diphenylcyclopropenone (DPC). CDR3 loop: CASSSFSGGARDEQFF. The CDR3 coding sequence is TGTGCCAGCAGTTCCTTTAGCGGGGGGGCCAGGGATGAGCAGTTCTTC.